The source of this T cell receptor (beta chain) is a study of breast tumors, draining lymph nodes, adjacent tissues. Study conclusions and caveats: Compared with basal-like, luminal-like tumors shared significantly more repertoire with nontumor tissue. Tumors had less TCR diversity than lymph nodes, more than nontumor tissue. The data were judged consistent with most tumor T cells coming from lymph node and expanding in tumor.

This clonotype was detected many times. What it binds is unknown. Axillary draining lymph nodes of breast cancer patients supplied the node samples. Germline V gene sequence: CDR1 SGHDT, CDR2 YYEEEE. The ends were cut back, 4 bases at V and 7 bases at J, with 20 bases in the middle. The CDR3 is 15 residues long. TCRdb fed the multiplex PCR reads into MiXCR, producing one record per CDR3 protein. The sample has nearly 200,000 distinct CDR3 sequences; 30% to 40% are singletons. This sequence originates from a female donor with breast cancer. Some clones in this sample may be carry-over from other donors' samples. The V gene is TRBV5-6, the J gene TRBJ1-2; D is perhaps TRBD1 (5 bases). Material for sequencing was axillary lymph node tissue. The CDR3 coding sequence is TGTGCCAGCAGCCGATGGGACTCCCCTTGGGGTGGCTACACCTTC. As protein: CASSRWDSPWGGYTF.